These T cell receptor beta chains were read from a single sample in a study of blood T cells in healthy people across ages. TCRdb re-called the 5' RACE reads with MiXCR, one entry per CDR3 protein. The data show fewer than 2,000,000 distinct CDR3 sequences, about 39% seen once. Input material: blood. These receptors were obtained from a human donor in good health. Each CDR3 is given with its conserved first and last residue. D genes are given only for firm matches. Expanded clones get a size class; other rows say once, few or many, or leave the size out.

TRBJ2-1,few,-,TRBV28,CASSLISGTVPWGEQFF,TGTGCCAGCAGTCTAATATCCGGGACGGTCCCCTGGGGTGAGCAGTTCTTC
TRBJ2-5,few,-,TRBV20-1,CSATPTAQETQYF,TGCAGTGCTACTCCGACAGCCCAAGAGACCCAGTACTTC
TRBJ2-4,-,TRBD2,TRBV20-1,CSAPPGLADIAKNIQYF,TGCAGTGCCCCCCCGGGACTAGCGGATATAGCCAAAAACATTCAGTACTTC
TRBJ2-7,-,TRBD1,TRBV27,CASSLSRRDRPYEQYF,TGTGCCAGCAGTTTATCTAGACGGGACAGGCCTTACGAGCAGTACTTC
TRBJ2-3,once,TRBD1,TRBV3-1,CASSYEGAPSTDTQYF,TGTGCCAGCAGCTACGAGGGGGCTCCTTCCACAGATACGCAGTATTTT
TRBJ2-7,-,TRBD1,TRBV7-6,CASSFSGTATSSYEQYF,TGTGCCAGCAGCTTCTCCGGGACAGCCACGAGCTCCTACGAGCAGTACTTC
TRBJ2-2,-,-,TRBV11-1,CASSTRGIGELFF,TGTGCCAGCAGCACGCGGGGCATCGGGGAGCTGTTTTTT
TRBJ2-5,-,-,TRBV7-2,CASRLLILETQYF,TGTGCCAGCAGACTCCTTATACTGGAGACCCAGTACTTC
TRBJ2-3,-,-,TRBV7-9,CASTPRNTDTQYF,TGTGCCAGCACCCCGAGGAACACAGATACGCAGTATTTT
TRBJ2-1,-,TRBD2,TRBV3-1,CASSQVGTSGGAVNEQFF,TGTGCCAGCAGCCAAGTGGGGACTAGCGGGGGAGCTGTCAATGAGCAGTTCTTC
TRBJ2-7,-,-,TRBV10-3,CAISATGYEQYF,TGTGCCATCAGTGCGACCGGTTACGAGCAGTACTTC
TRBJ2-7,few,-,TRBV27,CASSLLPGHAAYEQYF,TGTGCCAGCAGTTTATTACCGGGACATGCGGCCTACGAGCAGTACTTC
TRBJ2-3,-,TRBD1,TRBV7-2,CASSLAFRDRERGFNTDTQYF,TGTGCCAGCAGCTTAGCGTTCAGGGACAGGGAGAGAGGTTTTAACACAGATACGCAGTATTTT
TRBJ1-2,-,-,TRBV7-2,CASSWEPDYGYTF,TGTGCCAGCAGTTGGGAGCCCGACTATGGCTACACCTTC
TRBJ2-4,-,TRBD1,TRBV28,CASMRWSLRQGPAKNIQYF,TGTGCCAGCATGAGGTGGTCCCTAAGACAGGGGCCTGCCAAAAACATTCAGTACTTC
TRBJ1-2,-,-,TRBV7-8,CASSLRLWTDYGYTF,TGTGCCAGCAGCTTACGACTTTGGACAGACTATGGCTACACCTTC
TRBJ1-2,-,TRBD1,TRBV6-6,CASSYTDRGRGYTF,TGTGCCAGCAGTTACACCGACAGGGGGCGAGGCTACACCTTC
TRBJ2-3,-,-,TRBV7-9,CASSPVFGTSTDTQYF,TGTGCCAGCAGCCCGGTCTTCGGCACCAGCACAGATACGCAGTATTTT
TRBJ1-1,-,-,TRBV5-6,CASSRGSEAFF,TGTGCCAGCAGCCGCGGCAGTGAAGCTTTCTTT
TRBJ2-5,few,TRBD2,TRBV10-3,CAISATSGERETQYF,TGTGCCATCAGTGCGACTAGCGGGGAGAGGGAGACCCAGTACTTC
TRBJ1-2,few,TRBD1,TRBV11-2,CASSLGTGSANYGYTF,TGTGCCAGCAGCCTCGGGACAGGGAGTGCTAACTATGGCTACACCTTC
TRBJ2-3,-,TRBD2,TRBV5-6,CASSLSQRGSTDTQYF,TGTGCCAGCAGCTTGTCCCAGCGGGGAAGCACAGATACGCAGTATTTT
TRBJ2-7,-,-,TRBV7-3,CASSLSPRAEQYF,TGTGCCAGCAGCTTAAGCCCTAGGGCCGAGCAGTACTTC
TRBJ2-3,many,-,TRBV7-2,CASSSRTGNTDTQYF,TGTGCCAGCAGCTCACGGACTGGAAACACAGATACGCAGTATTTT
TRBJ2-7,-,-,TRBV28,CASSLGQMFSYEQYF,TGTGCCAGCAGTTTAGGACAGATGTTCTCCTACGAGCAGTACTTC
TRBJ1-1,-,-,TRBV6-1,CASIRQRNTEAFF,TGTGCCAGCATCAGACAAAGGAACACTGAAGCTTTCTTT
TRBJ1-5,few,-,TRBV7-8,CASSLDPRQPQHF,TGTGCCAGCAGCTTAGACCCGCGACAGCCCCAGCATTTT
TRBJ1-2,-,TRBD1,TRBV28,CASSSGTVKYGYTF,TGTGCCAGCAGTTCCGGGACAGTAAAATACGGCTACACCTTC
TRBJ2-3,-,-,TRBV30,CAWSYTQLERSTDTQYF,TGTGCCTGGAGTTATACGCAACTAGAGAGAAGCACAGATACGCAGTATTTT
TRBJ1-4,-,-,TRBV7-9,CVSSLGLTENEKLFF,TGTGTCAGCAGCTTGGGGTTGACAGAGAATGAAAAACTGTTTTTT
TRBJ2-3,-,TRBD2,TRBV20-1,CSAPKGTSSVDTQYF,TGCAGTGCCCCGAAGGGGACTAGTAGTGTAGATACGCAGTATTTT
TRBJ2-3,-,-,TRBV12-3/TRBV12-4,CASRWTTSTDAEYF,TGTGCCAGCAGGTGGACAACCAGCACAGATGCGGAGTATTTT
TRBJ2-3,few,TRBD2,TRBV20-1,CSARDGRDYFYTDTQYF,TGCAGTGCTAGAGATGGCAGGGACTACTTCTACACAGATACGCAGTATTTT
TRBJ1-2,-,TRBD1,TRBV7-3,CASSEPGQGFLGYTF,TGTGCCAGCAGCGAACCGGGACAGGGTTTTTTAGGCTACACCTTC
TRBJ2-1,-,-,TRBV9,CASSKAAVDEQFF,TGTGCCAGCAGCAAAGCGGCCGTCGATGAGCAGTTCTTC
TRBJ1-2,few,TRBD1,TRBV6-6,CAGSTGEFGYTF,TGTGCCGGCAGCACAGGGGAATTTGGCTACACCTTC
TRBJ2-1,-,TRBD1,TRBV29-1,CSAGTGVGNEQFF,TGCAGCGCCGGGACAGGGGTGGGTAATGAGCAGTTCTTC
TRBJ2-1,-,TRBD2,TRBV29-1,CSVSTTSGGSYNEQFF,TGCAGCGTTTCAACGACTAGCGGGGGCTCCTACAATGAGCAGTTCTTC
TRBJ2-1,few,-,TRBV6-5,CASRVGLGEQFF,TGTGCCAGCAGGGTAGGTCTTGGTGAGCAGTTCTTC
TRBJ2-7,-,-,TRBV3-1,CASSPGSRSYEQYF,TGTGCCAGCAGTCCAGGGTCGCGCTCCTACGAGCAGTACTTC
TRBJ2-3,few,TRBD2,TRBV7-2,CASSLPGTSGGHTDTQYF,TGTGCCAGCAGCCTACCAGGGACTAGCGGGGGTCACACAGATACGCAGTATTTT
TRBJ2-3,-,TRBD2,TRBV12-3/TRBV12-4,CASAGLAGLSTDTQYF,TGTGCCAGCGCGGGACTAGCGGGGCTTAGCACAGATACGCAGTATTTT